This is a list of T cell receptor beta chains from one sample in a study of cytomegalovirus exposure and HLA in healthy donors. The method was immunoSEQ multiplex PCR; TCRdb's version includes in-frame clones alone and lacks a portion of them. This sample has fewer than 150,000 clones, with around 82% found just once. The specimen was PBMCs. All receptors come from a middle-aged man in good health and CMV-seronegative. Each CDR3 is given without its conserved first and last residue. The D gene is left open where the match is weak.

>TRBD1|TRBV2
ASSEALSGQEEF
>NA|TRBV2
ASSGGAGNTIY
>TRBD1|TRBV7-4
ASSFRTGTLPGEKLF
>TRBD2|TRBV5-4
ASSLAGGKQSYEQY
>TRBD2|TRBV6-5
ASSNPGGYEQY
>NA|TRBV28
ASRGARAVSTNEKLF
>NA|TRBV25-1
ASSVSAGGYT
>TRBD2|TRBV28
ASSPGLAAPSQY
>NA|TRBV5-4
ASRVEGGPYEQY
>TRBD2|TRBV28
ASLASGRDEQF
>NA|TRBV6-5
ASSYGQTYEQY
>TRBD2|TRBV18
ASSPPTSGFDEQF
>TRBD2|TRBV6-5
ASSYSAGTSTDTQY
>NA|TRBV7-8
ASSLGVSSNTEAF
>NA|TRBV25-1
ASSDPSRKGEQF
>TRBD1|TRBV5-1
ASSVRQGHEQY